This T cell receptor beta chain was profiled in a study of regulatory T cells in long-lasting Graves disease. CDR1 and CDR2 (germline): MNHNS, SASEGT. CDR3 size: 15 residues. With 5 bases clipped from V and 3 bases from J, the junction kept 4 bases outside the gene matches. This clonotype was detected once. The time point here: newly diagnosed GD, antithyroid drugs for less than 3 months. The TCR library used RNA extracted from PBMCs. All patients originated from an endocrinology department located in Xi'an, China. Relying on iRepertoire HTBI primers and Arm-PCR of CDR3 regions, the team built TCR beta libraries. MiXCR, applied by TCRdb to the multiplex PCR reads, yields one record per CDR3 protein. The sample shows roughly 610,000 distinct CDR3 sequences, 16% of them seen only once. A further study also used this sample, focusing on T cells in Graves' hyperthyroidism and ophthalmopathy.

The V call is TRBV6-1, the J call TRBJ1-1, with TRBD1 matching 12 bases. This clonotype was obtained from a young man with Graves disease. Material: peripheral blood mononuclear cells (PBMCs), obtained at new diagnosis, from a patient treated with antithyroid drugs. The CDR3, as DNA: TGTGCCAGCAGTCGGGACAGGGGGCGCGACACTGAAGCTTTCTTT. Translating gives CASSRDRGRDTEAFF.